The sequence of this T cell receptor (beta chain) was determined in a study of CD8 T cells in ankylosing spondylitis. Germline V gene sequence: CDR1 MNHEY, CDR2 SVGEGT. There are 14 residues in the CDR3. V gave up 6 bases and J gave up 3 bases; unmatched junction bases: 5. Whole-study results and caveats: Some of the motif variants had earlier been found in reactive arthritis patients' fluid and blood. As reported, disease-linked clones showed significant enrichment in matched ankylosing spondylitis synovial fluid. What seemed typical of ankylosing spondylitis blood was a TCR beta motif built from several highly homologous variants.

TCRdb analysed the 5' RACE reads with MiXCR anew, one entry per CDR3 protein. Counted here are hundreds of thousands of distinct CDR3 sequences, roughly 10% occurring once; the ten biggest clones make up approximately 0.51%. A note on this clonotype: Its antigen is not identified.

The TCR sequence derives from a male donor with ankylosing spondylitis. This chain uses TRBV6-2 or TRBV6-3 with TRBJ1-1; 9 positions match TRBD1. The sample comprised blood, either unsorted or a sorted T cell fraction (not recorded which). The CDR3 is CASRKQGAYTEAFF. Written as DNA, the CDR3 is TGTGCCAGCAGAAAACAGGGGGCGTACACTGAAGCTTTCTTT.